These 26 T cell receptor beta chains came from one sample sequenced in a study of T cell responses to AZD1222 COVID-19 vaccine listed by TCRdb under 2021. Libraries were prepared through the immunoSEQ multiplex PCR assay. This immuneACCESS table, as held by TCRdb, lists in-frame sequences with V and J called but not all clones. Of the missing ones, under half trace to an unresolved V gene in checked studies; the others have no known cause. Present in this sample are tens of thousands of clones, approximately 84% of which were seen just once. Clones ranked in the top ten supply roughly a tenth of the sample. Per the publication, the time point label means: baseline before first vaccination. This specimen was peripheral blood, taken on day 0 of AZD1222 vaccination. The receptors were sampled from an adult in good health.

The rearrangement links TRBV29-1 to TRBJ1-2; D not certain. V lost 4 bases, J lost 6 bases, and 6 bases lay in between. The CDR3 is made up of 10 amino acids. In germline, CDR1 is SQVTM, CDR2 ANQGSEA. The CDR3 is CSVVQNGYTF. In DNA, the CDR3 is TGCAGCGTTGTCCAGAATGGCTACACCTTC. Looking up the rest from reference TRBV29-1 and TRBJ1-2 gives the full variable domain: SAVISQKPSRDICQRGTSLTIQCQVDSQVTMMFWYRQQPGQSLTLIATANQGSEATYESGFVIDKFPISRPNLTFSTLTVSNMSPEDSSIYLCSVVQNGYTFGSGTRLTVV.

The V call is TRBV2, the J call TRBJ1-4; possible D gene TRBD1, 5 bases. V lost 5 bases and J 5 bases, leaving 15 bases between the germline ends. The CDR3 sequence is 15 residues long. Germline values: CDR1 SNHLY, CDR2 FYNNEI. CDR3 DNA sequence: TGTGCCAGCAGTTCCATCCAGGGAGAGAATGAAAAACTGTTTTTT. Translation gives CASSSIQGENEKLFF. The variable domain in full, completed from reference TRBV2 and TRBJ1-4, reads EPEVTQTPSHQVTQMGQEVILRCVPISNHLYFYWYRQILGQKVEFLVSFYNNEISEKSEIFDDQFSVERPDGSNFTLKIRSTKLEDSAMYFCASSSIQGENEKLFFGSGTQLSVL.

The V and J genes are TRBV25-1 and TRBJ1-5; 7 positions match TRBD1. V lost 4 bases and J lost 2; bases outside the gene matches: 2. CDR1 and CDR2 (germline): MGHDK, SYGVNS. CDR3 size: 14 residues. CDR3 protein: CASSAGTGNQPQHF. CDR3 DNA: TGTGCCAGCAGTGCAGGGACAGGCAATCAGCCCCAGCATTTT.

The rearrangement links TRBV7-8 to TRBJ1-3, with a weak D call TRBD1 (5 bases). Germline V gene data show CDR1 as SGHVS and CDR2 as FQNEAQ. This CDR3 comprises 16 residues. With 2 bases removed from V and 3 bases from J, the gap between germline ends came to 14 bases. The CDR3 nucleotides read TGTGCCAGCAGCTTACGTTCGGGGCCGCTTGGAAACACCATATATTTT. Its translation is CASSLRSGPLGNTIYF.

This clone was detected only once. The J gene is TRBJ1-5, the V gene TRBV18, with unresolved D. CDR3 length: 14 residues. CDR1 and CDR2 from the germline V gene are KGHSH and LQKENI. Trimming took 3 bases from V and 0 from J, leaving 6 bases between them. CDR3 bases: TGTGCCAGCTCACCTCTCAATAGCAATCAGCCCCAGCATTTT. Translating it yields CASSPLNSNQPQHF.

CDR3 bases: TGCAGCGTCGATCGGGGCCCCGGGACAGACTCCTACAATGAGCAGTTCTTC. Protein product: CSVDRGPGTDSYNEQFF. V is TRBV29-1 and J is TRBJ2-1, with 7 bases identical to TRBD1. Germline CDR1 is SQVTM and CDR2 is ANQGSEA. The CDR3 extends over 17 amino acids. The V segment lost 6 bases and the J segment 0 bases; nucleotides outside the gene matches: 14.

This chain joins TRBV30 and TRBJ1-6; D possibly corresponds to TRBD1 (5 bases). Germline CDR1 is GTSNPN and CDR2 is SVGIG (reference sequence). The CDR3 is 13 residues long. The ends were cut back, 7 bases at V and 4 bases at J, with 11 bases in the middle. The CDR3 spells CAFRQSYNSPLHF. CDR3 DNA: TGTGCCTTCCGACAGTCGTATAATTCACCCCTCCACTTT.

The chain joins TRBV24-1 to TRBJ2-1; 11 bases fit TRBD2. This CDR3 is built from 15 residues. J was trimmed by 7 bases and V by 3 bases; bases with no gene match: 4. CDR1 and CDR2 from the germline V gene are KGHDR and SFDVKD. CDR3 sequence: CATSDLAGGRNEQFF. CDR3 DNA sequence: TGTGCCACCAGTGATCTAGCGGGAGGAAGGAATGAGCAGTTCTTC.

The rearrangement joins TRBV2 to TRBJ1-1; D is unresolved. CDR1 and CDR2 from the germline V gene are SNHLY and FYNNEI. Trimming cost V 7 bases and J 1 base, with 16 bases left between them. This CDR3 is built from 15 residues. The CDR3 coding sequence is TGTGCCAGCACCCTTAGAAAAGGCCCGAACACTGAAGCTTTCTTT. Its translation is CASTLRKGPNTEAFF.

The chain is built from TRBV13 and TRBJ2-5; a weak D match, TRBD2 (6 bases). The CDR3 extends over 16 amino acids. Per the germline V gene, CDR1 is PRHDT and CDR2 is FYEKMQ (reference sequence). The V gene lost 3 bases and the J gene lost 5 bases, with 19 bases spanning the gap. The CDR3 region is CASSLGLGGRVETQYF. The CDR3 region has the DNA TGTGCCAGCAGCTTGGGTCTGGGGGGTCGGGTGGAGACCCAGTACTTC.

The V and J genes are TRBV6-5 and TRBJ2-3; D is possibly TRBD2 (7 bases). Germline lookup yields CDR1 MNHEY and CDR2 SVGAGI. V was trimmed by 7 bases and J by 6 bases, leaving 17 bases between them. The CDR3 totals 14 residues. CDR3 sequence reads: CASTSGGAADTQYF. CDR3 coding DNA: TGTGCCAGCACCAGTGGGGGGGCGGCGGATACGCAGTATTTT.

The chain links TRBV3-1 (or the pseudogene TRBV3-2) to TRBJ2-1; 10 nucleotides match TRBD2. The V gene end was trimmed by 3 bases and the J gene end by 2 bases; junction bases not matched to a gene: 4. The CDR3 covers 16 residues. Per germline, CDR1 LGHDT and CDR2 YNNKEL (reference sequence). CDR3 bases: TGTGCCAGCAGCCACCCCAGCGGGAGGGCCTACAATGAGCAGTTCTTC. This gives the protein CASSHPSGRAYNEQFF.

The chain uses TRBV5-1 and TRBJ2-3, with D possibly being TRBD2 (6 bases). This CDR3 comprises 14 residues. Germline assignment: CDR1 SGHRS and CDR2 YFSETQ. V was shortened by 7 bases and J by 0 bases, with 12 bases between the two germline ends. DNA of the CDR3: TGCGCCAGCGGGAATAGCGGAAGCACAGATACGCAGTATTTT. Translation gives CASGNSGSTDTQYF.

CDR3 in DNA: TGTGCCAGCAGCCCTCGGGAGTATGATGGCTACACCTTC. This codes for CASSPREYDGYTF. The chain joins TRBV7-2 to TRBJ1-2; no clear D. The V end lost 5 bases, the J end lost 6 bases, and 13 bases lay between the germline ends. This CDR3 has 13 amino acids. CDR1 is SGHTA, CDR2 FQGNSA, per germline. Full variable domain (rest looked up from reference TRBV7-2 and TRBJ1-2): GAGVSQSPSNKVTEKGKDVELRCDPISGHTALYWYRQSLGQGLEFLIYFQGNSAPDKSGLPSDRFSAERTGGSVSTLTIQRTQQEDSAVYLCASSPREYDGYTFGSGTRLTVV.

This clone has only a few counts. The chain carries TRBV12-3 or TRBV12-4 and TRBJ1-3; D unclear. Trimming removed 6 bases at V and 7 bases at J, with 4 bases between. This CDR3 is 10 amino acids long. CDR3 amino acids: CASRRNTIYF. In nucleotides, the CDR3 is TGTGCCAGCAGGAGGAACACCATATATTTT.

The chain combines TRBV19 with TRBJ1-1, with TRBD1 as a possible D gene (5 bases). Germline lookup yields CDR1 LNHDA and CDR2 SQIVND (reference sequence). The V end lost 5 bases, the J end lost 12 bases, and 10 bases lay between the germline ends. The CDR3 loop spans 10 amino acids. The chain's CDR3 is CASSSKGPFF. For the CDR3, the DNA is TGTGCCAGTAGTTCCAAGGGGCCTTTCTTT.

CDR3 sequence reads: CASSEYGVSYNEQFF. The CDR3 DNA is TGTGCCAGCAGTGAATACGGAGTCTCCTACAATGAGCAGTTCTTC. J is TRBJ2-1 and V is TRBV6-1; no clear D. The V end was cut by 2 bases, the J end by 0 bases, with 8 bases between. The CDR3 length is 15 residues. CDR1 is MNHNS, CDR2 SASEGT, per germline.

The chain uses TRBV4-1 and TRBJ2-2; D is unresolved. The ends were cut back, 1 base at V and 6 bases at J, with 9 bases in the middle. Germline V lookup: CDR1 MGHRA, CDR2 YSYEKL. The CDR3 consists of 14 residues. The CDR3 DNA is TGCGCCAGCAGCCAAGTCCCCGGGCCCGGGGAGCTGTTTTTT. Translation: CASSQVPGPGELFF.

The chain uses TRBV28 and TRBJ1-4, with TRBD1 matching 7 bases. Trimming removed 5 bases from V and 8 bases from J; junction bases left unmatched: 8. Germline loops: CDR1 MDHEN, CDR2 SYDVKM. The CDR3 loop spans 14 amino acids. The CDR3 DNA reads TGTGCCAGCAGTACAACAGGGGTGGGGGAAAAACTGTTTTTT. This encodes CASSTTGVGEKLFF.

V gene TRBV6-5 combines with J gene TRBJ1-1; a possible D gene is TRBD1 (6 bases). Germline V gives CDR1 MNHEY, CDR2 SVGAGI. This CDR3 is 14 amino acids long. The germline V and J ends were trimmed by 6 bases and 5 bases, with 16 bases remaining between them. This CDR3 reads CASRLDRTGTEAFF. The DNA of the CDR3 is TGTGCCAGCAGACTCGACAGGACGGGGACTGAAGCTTTCTTT.

The chain employs TRBV6-6 and TRBJ1-3; TRBD1 agrees at 9 bases. V lost 2 bases to trimming and J lost 1 base; unmatched junction nucleotides: 0. CDR3 length: 15 amino acids. Germline CDR1 reads MNHNY; CDR2 reads SVGAGI (reference sequence). The CDR3 spells CASSYGQGSGNTIYF. The CDR3 coding sequence is TGTGCCAGCAGTTACGGACAGGGGTCTGGAAACACCATATATTTT.

The CDR3 protein is CASAIDRGRRDTEAFF. The CDR3 DNA reads as TGCGCCAGCGCCATCGACCGGGGCCGAAGAGACACTGAAGCTTTCTTT. This chain joins TRBV5-1 and TRBJ1-1; D may be TRBD1 (5 bases). V lost 7 bases, J lost 3 bases, and 22 bases lay in between. Germline-derived CDR1 and CDR2 are SGHRS and YFSETQ. This CDR3 has 16 amino acids.

The chain uses TRBV5-6 and TRBJ1-5, with TRBD1 matching over 7 bases. The CDR3 runs 14 residues. Germline lookup yields CDR1 SGHDT and CDR2 YYEEEE. V lost 6 bases to trimming and J lost 6 bases; unmatched junction nucleotides: 9. The CDR3 DNA is TGTGCCAGCACCAGGGGGGGGCTCCGTCAGCCCCAGCATTTT. Its translation is CASTRGGLRQPQHF.

V and J are TRBV5-1 and TRBJ2-3; D gene ambiguous. V gave up 2 bases and J gave up 3 bases, with 4 bases separating them. Per the germline V gene, CDR1 is SGHRS and CDR2 is YFSETQ. The CDR3 has 12 residues. The DNA for the CDR3 is TGCGCCAGCAGCTTATTTACAGATACGCAGTATTTT. Protein: CASSLFTDTQYF.

The V and J genes are TRBV27 and TRBJ1-5, with a possible D match to TRBD1 (5 bases). The V and J ends lost 1 base and 6 bases respectively, with 13 bases between them. Germline lookup yields CDR1 MNHEY and CDR2 SMNVEV (reference sequence). This CDR3 comprises 15 residues. CDR3 sequence: CASSLFSGPGQPQHF. CDR3 DNA: TGTGCCAGCAGTTTATTCTCGGGGCCGGGTCAGCCCCAGCATTTT.

The chain carries TRBV5-1 and TRBJ2-3; D is possibly TRBD2 (5 bases). Trimming pared 3 bases from V and 2 bases from J, leaving 19 bases between. There are 17 residues in the CDR3. CDR1 is SGHRS and CDR2 is YFSETQ in the germline V gene. The CDR3 DNA sequence: TGCGCCAGCAGCTCGGCCTTCGTGGGCGGGCTCACAGATACGCAGTATTTT. It encodes CASSSAFVGGLTDTQYF. Complete variable domain (other parts from reference TRBV5-1 and TRBJ2-3): KAGVTQTPRYLIKTRGQQVTLSCSPISGHRSVSWYQQTPGQGLQFLFEYFSETQRNKGNFPGRFSGRQFSNSRSEMNVSTLELGDSALYLCASSSAFVGGLTDTQYFGPGTRLTVL.